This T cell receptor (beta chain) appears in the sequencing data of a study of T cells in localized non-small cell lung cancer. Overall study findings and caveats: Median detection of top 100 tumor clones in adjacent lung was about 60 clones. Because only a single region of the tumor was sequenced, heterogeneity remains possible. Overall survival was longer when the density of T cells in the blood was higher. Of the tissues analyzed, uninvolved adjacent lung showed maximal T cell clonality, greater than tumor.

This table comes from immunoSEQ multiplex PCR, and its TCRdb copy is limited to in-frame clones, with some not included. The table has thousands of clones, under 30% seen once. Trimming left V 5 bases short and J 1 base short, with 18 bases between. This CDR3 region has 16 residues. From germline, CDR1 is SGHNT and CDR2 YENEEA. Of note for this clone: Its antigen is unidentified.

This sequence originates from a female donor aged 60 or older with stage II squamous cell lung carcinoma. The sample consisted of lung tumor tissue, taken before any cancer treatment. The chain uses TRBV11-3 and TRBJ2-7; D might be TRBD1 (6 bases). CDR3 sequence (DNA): TGTGCCAGCAGCGCCGCTCAGGGGTTAGTATCCTACGAGCAGTACTTC. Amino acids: CASSAAQGLVSYEQYF.